One and the same sample provided the 3 T cell receptor beta chains below, sequenced in a study of Tregs in tolerant kidney transplant recipients. Recipients received nonmyeloablative bone marrow transplants from related graft donors, with transient mixed chimerism. TCRdb's table, derived via immunoSEQ multiplex PCR, lists solely in-frame clones and lacks some. The data contain under 90,000 clones, around 90% of them singletons. Specimen: CD4+ T cells from blood (PBMCs), collected 24 months after the transplant. The receptors were sampled from a human patient who received a combined kidney and bone marrow transplant. Among the T cells, some may be from the graft donor.

This rearrangement joins TRBV30 to TRBJ2-7; D is uncertain. Between the trimmed V and J ends, which lost 0 bases and 0 bases, there was a span of 9 bases. The CDR3 runs 14 residues. Germline V gives CDR1 GTSNPN, CDR2 SVGIG (reference sequence). The CDR3 region is CAWSVGLSSYEQYF. Here the CDR3 DNA reads TGTGCCTGGAGTGTGGGCCTCAGCTCCTACGAGCAGTACTTC. Supplemented by reference TRBV30 and TRBJ2-7, the full variable domain reads SQTIHQWPATLVQPVGSPLSLECTVEGTSNPNLYWYRQAAGRGLQLLFYSVGIGQISSEVPQNLSASRPQDRQFILSSKKLLLSDSGFYLCAWSVGLSSYEQYFGPGTRLTVT.

The chain uses TRBV11-3 and TRBJ2-2; D is perhaps TRBD2 (5 bases). The V end lost 5 bases, the J end lost 0 bases, and 10 bases lay between the germline ends. In germline, CDR1 is SGHNT, CDR2 YENEEA. This CDR3 is built from 15 residues. CDR3 bases: TGTGCCAGCAGCCCACTAGGGACGAACACCGGGGAGCTGTTTTTT. It codes for CASSPLGTNTGELFF.

This chain joins TRBV10-3 and TRBJ1-2; D unclear. V was shortened by 6 bases and J by 6 bases, with 14 bases between the two germline ends. The CDR3 has 13 amino acids. Germline loops: CDR1 ENHRY, CDR2 SYGVKD. The CDR3 DNA reads TGTGCCATCAGCCCTCCCTCCGGGGATGGCTACACCTTC. Translation gives CAISPPSGDGYTF.